The clone carrying this T cell receptor (beta chain) was counted only a few times. Its antigen is unknown. Using a J-beta primer mix together with a sample-barcoded 5' primer, a second PCR was run for roughly 6 to 12 cycles. Per sample, CDR3-containing paired-end reads numbered at least 2.5 million. From the 5' RACE reads, TCRdb called clonotypes with MiXCR, one entry per CDR3 protein. The table has about 800,000 distinct CDR3 sequences, roughly 50% seen once. The sample comes from a study of blood T cells in healthy people across ages. Investigators took 9.5 to 10 milliliters of peripheral blood from every donor. Study findings and constraints: CMV infection status of these donors was not known.

The sequencing sample was made of blood. This sequence was found in a man aged 30-40 years in good health.

The CDR3 sequence is CASSQVTGALYGYTF. CDR3 coding DNA: TGCGCCAGCAGCCAAGTGACAGGGGCGCTCTATGGCTACACCTTC. The chain combines TRBV4-1 with TRBJ1-2, with 8 bases identical to TRBD1. J lost 4 bases, V lost 1 base, and 5 bases had no gene match. The CDR3 length is 15 residues. Per the germline V gene, CDR1 is MGHRA and CDR2 is YSYEKL.